Below, 16 T cell receptor beta chains from the same sample are listed, as sequenced in a study of CD8 T cells in ankylosing spondylitis. TCRdb reprocessed the 5' RACE reads via MiXCR and lists one record per CDR3 protein. The sample lists around 150,000 distinct CDR3 sequences, about 10% occurring once. Sequenced input: blood, either unsorted or a sorted T cell fraction (not recorded which). The receptors derive from a female donor with ankylosing spondylitis or in good health (not recorded which).

This clonotype has a handful of counts. This chain links TRBV11-2 with TRBJ2-3; 9 nucleotides line up with TRBD2. The germline V gene has CDR1 SGHAT and CDR2 FQNNGV. This CDR3 is 14 amino acids long. The ends lost 5 bases at V and 3 bases at J; junction bases unmatched: 3. The CDR3 bases are TGTGCCAGCAGCGTAAGCGGGAGGACAGATACGCAGTATTTT. It encodes CASSVSGRTDTQYF.

The sample holds many counts of this clonotype. V gene TRBV6-6 combines with J gene TRBJ2-3; D perhaps matches TRBD2 (6 bases). The CDR3 loop spans 17 amino acids. V was cut by 0 bases and J by 3 bases, with 16 bases left in between. Germline V CDR1 and CDR2: MNHNY, SVGAGI (reference sequence). The CDR3 DNA sequence: TGTGCCAGCAGTTACTCGAAAGGTGGGAGGAAGACAGATACGCAGTATTTT. Encoded protein: CASSYSKGGRKTDTQYF.

This clonotype has ten or more counts. The V call is TRBV3-1, the J call TRBJ1-2; D unresolved. With 4 bases removed from V and 5 bases from J, the gap between germline ends came to 11 bases. There are 13 residues in the CDR3. The germline V gene encodes CDR1 LGHDT and CDR2 YNNKEL (reference sequence). CDR3 sequence (DNA): TGTGCCAGCAGCCGGACGGACGGTTATGGCTACACCTTC. It specifies CASSRTDGYGYTF.

Ten or more counts support this clonotype. The gene calls are TRBV7-2 and TRBJ1-2; D remains unclear. Trimming cost V 6 bases and J 7 bases, with 18 bases left between them. Looked up from germline, CDR1 is SGHTA and CDR2 is FQGNSA. This CDR3 has 14 residues. Here the CDR3 reads CASREDRGPGGYTF. CDR3 DNA: TGTGCCAGCAGAGAGGACCGCGGGCCGGGTGGCTACACCTTC.

In this sample, this clonotype turned up many times. The rearrangement uses TRBV6-5 and TRBJ1-1, with TRBD1 as a possible D gene (5 bases). The CDR3 is 12 amino acids. Germline CDR1 reads MNHEY; CDR2 reads SVGAGI. The ends were cut back, 2 bases at V and 8 bases at J, with 9 bases in the middle. The CDR3: CASSYQGGEAFF. The CDR3 coding sequence is TGTGCCAGCAGTTACCAGGGCGGGGAAGCTTTCTTT.

There are many counts of this clonotype. The chain couples TRBV5-1 to TRBJ2-1; 7 bases are shared with TRBD2. V gave up 3 bases and J gave up 0 bases; unmatched junction bases: 6. This CDR3 spans 16 amino acids. Germline V gene lookup returns CDR1 SGHRS and CDR2 YFSETQ. The CDR3 coding sequence is TGCGCCAGCAGCTCCAGAGCGGGACCCTCCTACAATGAGCAGTTCTTC. Its protein product is CASSSRAGPSYNEQFF.

This clonotype was counted ten times or more. The J gene is TRBJ1-5, the V gene TRBV7-2, with D unclear. CDR1 and CDR2 (germline): SGHTA, FQGNSA. V shed 3 bases and J shed 0 bases, with 12 bases lying between them. This CDR3 region has 16 residues. The DNA of the CDR3 is TGTGCCAGCAGCTTCTTTCGGGAATATAGCAATCAGCCCCAGCATTTT. Translation gives CASSFFREYSNQPQHF.

Worth noting for this clonotype: A much larger clone lies a single base off, so this may be a read error. V is TRBV20-1 and J is TRBJ2-5; 9 nucleotides align to TRBD2. Germline assignment: CDR1 DFQATT and CDR2 SNEGSKA (reference sequence). CDR3 length: 14 residues. The CDR3 coding sequence is TGCAGTACTAGAAGGACTAGCGCCCAAGAGACCCAGTACTTC. Its translation: CSTRRTSAQETQYF.

This clonotype showed up just once. The V and J genes are TRBV20-1 and TRBJ1-5, with D unclear. Between the trimmed V and J ends, which lost 2 bases and 4 bases, there was a span of 18 bases. CDR1 DFQATT and CDR2 SNEGSKA come from the germline V gene (reference sequence). The CDR3 length is 16 residues. The CDR3 coding sequence is TGCAGTGCTAGACTCCCCGCCACCCAACAAAATCAGCCCCAGCATTTT. This gives the protein CSARLPATQQNQPQHF.

Comment on this clonotype: This may come from a read error, since a much larger clone is one base off. V is TRBV3-1 and J is TRBJ2-7; D is unclear. Germline-derived CDR1 and CDR2 are LGHDT and YNNKEL (reference sequence). The CDR3 length is 17 residues. The CDR3 loop reads CATSRLPSDDGPYEQYF. The CDR3 region has the DNA TGTGCCACCAGCCGCCTTCCAAGTGATGACGGTCCCTACGAGCAGTACTTC.

In this sample, this clonotype turned up many times. The J gene is TRBJ1-1, the V gene TRBV6-5; D gene ambiguous. Trimming removed 6 bases from V and 0 bases from J, with 8 bases in between. The CDR3 length is 13 residues. Per the germline V gene, CDR1 is MNHEY and CDR2 is SVGAGI. The CDR3 region has the DNA TGTGCCAGCAGATACGGGGTGAACACTGAAGCTTTCTTT. This encodes CASRYGVNTEAFF.

In this sample, this clonotype turned up many times. V is TRBV5-1 and J is TRBJ2-1; 10 positions agree with TRBD2. V trimming: 3 bases; J trimming: 7 bases; junction bases outside the gene matches: 7. CDR3 length equals 15 residues. Germline V gives CDR1 SGHRS, CDR2 YFSETQ. The CDR3, as DNA: TGCGCCAGCAGCTATACAGCGGGAGGGGATAATGAGCAGTTCTTC. As protein: CASSYTAGGDNEQFF.

About this clonotype itself: The junction departs from the called germline gene at one end, perhaps through a read error. This chain connects TRBV6-1 to TRBJ2-7; the match to TRBD2 covers 8 bases. The V gene's germline CDR1 is MNHNS and CDR2 SASEGT. This CDR3 has 14 amino acids. The CDR3 protein is CVSRKRENSYEQYF. CDR3 coding DNA: TGTGTCAGCAGGAAGCGGGAGAACTCCTACGAGCAGTACTTC.

This clonotype was recorded many times. The V gene is TRBV19, the J gene TRBJ2-2; the match to TRBD1 covers 9 bases. With V trimmed by 7 bases and J by 1 base, 7 bases remained unmatched. The CDR3 runs to 16 residues. Per the germline V gene, CDR1 is LNHDA and CDR2 is SQIVND (reference sequence). The CDR3 DNA sequence: TGTGCCAGTACCCGGGAGACAGGGGGGAACACCGGGGAGCTGTTTTTT. Translation: CASTRETGGNTGELFF.

This clonotype has ten or more counts. This chain connects TRBV5-1 to TRBJ2-1, with D unclear. Deletions cut 3 bases from V and 6 bases from J, with 10 bases between. This CDR3 spans 13 amino acids. Germline CDR1 and CDR2: SGHRS and YFSETQ. The CDR3 nucleotides read TGCGCCAGCAGCTCGGCGGCTGGCAATGAGCAGTTCTTC. It translates to CASSSAAGNEQFF.

The V gene is TRBV5-1, the J gene TRBJ2-3; 8 nucleotides line up with TRBD1. Germline V gene data show CDR1 as SGHRS and CDR2 as YFSETQ. The CDR3 extends over 16 amino acids. V lost 4 bases to trimming and J lost 8 bases; unmatched junction nucleotides: 15. The CDR3 reads CASSPDRALAWGTQYF. DNA for the CDR3: TGCGCCAGCAGCCCGGACAGGGCGCTAGCCTGGGGTACGCAGTATTTT. Drawing the rest from reference TRBV5-1 and TRBJ2-3, the complete variable domain is KAGVTQTPRYLIKTRGQQVTLSCSPISGHRSVSWYQQTPGQGLQFLFEYFSETQRNKGNFPGRFSGRQFSNSRSEMNVSTLELGDSALYLCASSPDRALAWGTQYFGPGTRLTVL.